These 14 T cell receptor beta chains came from one sample sequenced in a study of beta chain features in type 1 diabetes. Whole-study results and caveats: Shortening of TCRB CDR3s, moderate but significant, appeared in all four CD4+ subsets of Type 1 diabetes patients.

For these TCRs, the target antigens are not known. Sequencing targeted expressed TCRB transcripts, as all isolated RNA had been reverse transcribed. The method was immunoSEQ multiplex PCR; TCRdb's version includes in-frame clones alone and lacks a portion of them. The sample comprises about 710,000 clones, over 13% of which are singletons, and approximately 0.043% rests with the top ten. Sequenced sample: naive CD4+ T cells from blood. The source is a man between 18 and 29 years old with type 1 diabetes.

A few counts support this clone. The chain joins TRBV29-1 to TRBJ1-1; no clear D gene. V lost 4 bases to trimming and J lost 5 bases, with 14 bases between them. Germline V CDR1 and CDR2: SQVTM, ANQGSEA. CDR3 length equals 13 residues. The chain's CDR3 is CSVVGPAGTEAFF. DNA for the CDR3: TGCAGCGTTGTAGGTCCTGCCGGGACTGAAGCTTTCTTT.

V gene TRBV28 combines with J gene TRBJ2-2; possibly TRBD1 for D (6 bases). CDR3 size: 13 residues. Germline CDR1 is MDHEN and CDR2 is SYDVKM. Trimming left V 6 bases short and J 3 bases short, with 8 bases between. The CDR3 sequence is CASRRQDTGELFF. CDR3 nucleotides: TGTGCCAGCAGGCGACAGGACACCGGGGAGCTGTTTTTT.

This clone was seen only a few times. The chain uses TRBV10-3 and TRBJ1-2; 7 bases line up with TRBD1. The trim removed 5 bases at V and 0 bases at J, leaving 6 bases unmatched. The germline gives CDR1 ENHRY, CDR2 SYGVKD. The CDR3 length is 15 residues. CDR3 bases: TGTGCCATCAGTAAAACAGGGGAGCCTAACTATGGCTACACCTTC. It yields the protein CAISKTGEPNYGYTF.

This clone has just a few counts. The chain recombines TRBV27 with TRBJ2-4, with D perhaps matching TRBD2 (6 bases). V was trimmed by 8 bases and J by 7 bases, leaving 21 bases between them. The CDR3 is 15 amino acids. The germline gives CDR1 MNHEY, CDR2 SMNVEV (reference sequence). This CDR3 is CASGTLGGDPNIQYF. The CDR3 nucleotides read TGTGCCAGCGGAACCCTCGGGGGTGATCCGAACATTCAGTACTTC.

The CDR3 DNA reads as TGTGCCAGCAGCCCGCGGCGGGAAGACAATGAGCAGTTCTTC. Translated: CASSPRREDNEQFF. The chain uses TRBV7-2 and TRBJ2-1; a possible D gene is TRBD2 (6 bases). The germline gives CDR1 SGHTA, CDR2 FQGNSA. This CDR3 spans 14 amino acids. Trimming took 5 bases from V and 5 from J, leaving 13 bases between them.

The chain carries TRBV2 and TRBJ2-1, with D maybe TRBD2 (6 bases). Deletions cut 2 bases from V and 4 bases from J, with 9 bases between. There are 14 residues in the CDR3. CDR1 is SNHLY, CDR2 FYNNEI, per germline. The CDR3 protein is CASSELAEYNEQFF. The CDR3 DNA is TGTGCCAGCAGTGAATTAGCGGAGTACAATGAGCAGTTCTTC. The whole variable domain, remainder taken from reference TRBV2 and TRBJ2-1, is EPEVTQTPSHQVTQMGQEVILRCVPISNHLYFYWYRQILGQKVEFLVSFYNNEISEKSEIFDDQFSVERPDGSNFTLKIRSTKLEDSAMYFCASSELAEYNEQFFGPGTRLTVL.

V and J are TRBV6-1 and TRBJ2-5; D is undetermined. CDR1 and CDR2 from the germline V gene are MNHNS and SASEGT. This CDR3 has 15 residues. V lost 6 bases and J 2 bases, leaving 16 bases between the germline ends. The CDR3 region has the DNA TGTGCCAGCAGAAGATACGCGTTACGTCAAGAGACCCAGTACTTC. Encoded protein: CASRRYALRQETQYF.

In this sample, this clone turned up a few times. This chain uses TRBV29-1 with TRBJ2-5, with 10 positions matching TRBD1. CDR3 length equals 14 residues. V shed 6 bases, J shed 5 bases, and the junction held 9 bases outside the gene matches. Germline loops: CDR1 SQVTM, CDR2 ANQGSEA. CDR3 DNA sequence: TGCAGCGTGACCGAAGACAGGGGGCTGGAGACCCAGTACTTC. It yields the protein CSVTEDRGLETQYF.

V is TRBV19 and J is TRBJ2-7, with D hard to call. CDR3 length: 13 amino acids. CDR1 is LNHDA, CDR2 SQIVND, per germline (reference sequence). The V end lost 4 bases, the J end lost 4 bases, and 11 bases lay between the germline ends. Here the CDR3 reads CASSTRTGYEQYF. The DNA of the CDR3 is TGTGCCAGTAGTACCCGGACCGGTTACGAGCAGTACTTC.

This clone has just a few counts. This chain links TRBV11-1 with TRBJ2-1, with D unclear. This CDR3 region has 15 residues. Germline V gives CDR1 SGHAT, CDR2 FQDESV (reference sequence). Trimming removed 3 bases from V and 5 bases from J, with 14 bases in between. The CDR3 region is CASSLSPSADNEQFF. Written as DNA, the CDR3 is TGTGCCAGCAGCTTGTCGCCAAGCGCTGACAATGAGCAGTTCTTC. The whole variable domain, filled in from reference TRBV11-1 and TRBJ2-1, reads EAEVAQSPRYKITEKSQAVAFWCDPISGHATLYWYRQILGQGPELLVQFQDESVVDDSQLPKDRFSAERLKGVDSTLKIQPAELGDSAMYLCASSLSPSADNEQFFGPGTRLTVL.

V usage is TRBV10-3 and J usage is TRBJ2-2, with D possibly matching TRBD1 (6 bases). Trimming shortened V by 8 bases and J by 0 bases, and 13 bases separated the two germline ends. Looked up from germline, CDR1 is ENHRY and CDR2 is SYGVKD. The CDR3 runs 15 residues. CDR3 loop: CAIRQGHANTGELFF. The CDR3 DNA reads as TGTGCCATCCGTCAGGGACACGCGAACACCGGGGAGCTGTTTTTT.

V and J are TRBV5-4 and TRBJ1-5; no definite D call. CDR3 length: 12 amino acids. Trimming took off 2 bases at V and 5 bases at J, with 5 bases between the two ends. Looked up from germline, CDR1 is SGHNT and CDR2 is YYREEE (reference sequence). CDR3: CASSLKDQPQHF. CDR3 nucleotide sequence: TGTGCCAGCAGCTTAAAGGATCAGCCCCAGCATTTT. Filled out from reference TRBV5-4 and TRBJ1-5, the complete variable domain reads ETGVTQSPTHLIKTRGQQVTLRCSSQSGHNTVSWYQQALGQGPQFIFQYYREEENGRGNFPPRFSGLQFPNYSSELNVNALELDDSALYLCASSLKDQPQHFGDGTRLSIL.

This clone was seen a few times. This rearrangement joins TRBV27 to TRBJ2-7; 7 positions match TRBD2. CDR1 and CDR2 from the germline V gene are MNHEY and SMNVEV (reference sequence). The CDR3 has 12 residues. Trimming took 11 bases from V and 2 from J; bases not matched to a gene: 6. The CDR3, as DNA: TGTGCCGTGGGAGGGAATCCCTACGAGCAGTACTTC. Its translation is CAVGGNPYEQYF.

This clone was observed a few times. The chain combines TRBV4-3 with TRBJ1-2; TRBD1 matches 10 bases. This CDR3 has 15 amino acids. J lost 3 bases, V lost 1 base, and 2 bases had no gene match. Germline V CDR1 and CDR2: LGHNA, YSLEER. The CDR3 DNA reads as TGCGCCAGCAGCCAAGGACAGGGGGCTCACTATGGCTACACCTTC. It translates to CASSQGQGAHYGYTF.